The TCR beta chain described here comes from a study of regulatory T cells in long-lasting Graves disease. The sample's time point: newly diagnosed GD, antithyroid drugs for less than 3 months. RNA from PBMCs was the source of the TCR library. This CDR3 has 17 amino acids. Germline V lookup: CDR1 MNHEY, CDR2 SMNVEV (reference sequence). Trimming took off 3 bases at V and 1 base at J, with 18 bases between the two ends. Building the TCR beta libraries relied on iRepertoire HTBI primers, and CDR3 regions underwent Arm-PCR. TCRdb passed the multiplex PCR reads through MiXCR, listing each CDR3 protein once. The profile shows a few hundred thousand distinct CDR3 sequences, about 15% of them singletons. This clonotype was picked up a small number of times. The sample also formed part of further work on T cells in Graves' hyperthyroidism and ophthalmopathy. That source notes: Most thyroid clonotypes that were expanded above 0.001 also turned up in blood.

V and J are TRBV27 and TRBJ1-1; D not resolved. This TCR was sampled from a woman in her fifties or sixties with Graves disease. The source was peripheral blood mononuclear cells (PBMCs), collected at new diagnosis, from a patient treated with antithyroid drugs. CDR3 nucleotides: TGTGCCAGCAGTTTCTCAATCCGGAGCTTCCAGAACACTGAAGCTTTCTTT. Translating it yields CASSFSIRSFQNTEAFF.